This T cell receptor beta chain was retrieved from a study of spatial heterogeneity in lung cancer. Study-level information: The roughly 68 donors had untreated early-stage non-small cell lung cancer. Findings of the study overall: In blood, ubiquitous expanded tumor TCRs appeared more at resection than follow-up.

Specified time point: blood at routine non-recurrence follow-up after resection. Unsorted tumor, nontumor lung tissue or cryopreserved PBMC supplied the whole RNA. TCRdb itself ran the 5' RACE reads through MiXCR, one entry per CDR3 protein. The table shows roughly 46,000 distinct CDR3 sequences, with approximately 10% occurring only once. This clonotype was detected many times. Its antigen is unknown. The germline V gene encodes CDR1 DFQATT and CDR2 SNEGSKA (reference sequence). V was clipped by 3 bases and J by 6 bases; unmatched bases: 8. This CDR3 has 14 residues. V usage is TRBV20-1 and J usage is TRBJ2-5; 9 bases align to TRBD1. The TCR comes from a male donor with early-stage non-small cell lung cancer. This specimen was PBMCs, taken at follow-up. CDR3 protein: CSARKGQGGKTQYF. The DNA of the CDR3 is TGCAGTGCTAGGAAGGGACAGGGAGGGAAGACCCAGTACTTC.